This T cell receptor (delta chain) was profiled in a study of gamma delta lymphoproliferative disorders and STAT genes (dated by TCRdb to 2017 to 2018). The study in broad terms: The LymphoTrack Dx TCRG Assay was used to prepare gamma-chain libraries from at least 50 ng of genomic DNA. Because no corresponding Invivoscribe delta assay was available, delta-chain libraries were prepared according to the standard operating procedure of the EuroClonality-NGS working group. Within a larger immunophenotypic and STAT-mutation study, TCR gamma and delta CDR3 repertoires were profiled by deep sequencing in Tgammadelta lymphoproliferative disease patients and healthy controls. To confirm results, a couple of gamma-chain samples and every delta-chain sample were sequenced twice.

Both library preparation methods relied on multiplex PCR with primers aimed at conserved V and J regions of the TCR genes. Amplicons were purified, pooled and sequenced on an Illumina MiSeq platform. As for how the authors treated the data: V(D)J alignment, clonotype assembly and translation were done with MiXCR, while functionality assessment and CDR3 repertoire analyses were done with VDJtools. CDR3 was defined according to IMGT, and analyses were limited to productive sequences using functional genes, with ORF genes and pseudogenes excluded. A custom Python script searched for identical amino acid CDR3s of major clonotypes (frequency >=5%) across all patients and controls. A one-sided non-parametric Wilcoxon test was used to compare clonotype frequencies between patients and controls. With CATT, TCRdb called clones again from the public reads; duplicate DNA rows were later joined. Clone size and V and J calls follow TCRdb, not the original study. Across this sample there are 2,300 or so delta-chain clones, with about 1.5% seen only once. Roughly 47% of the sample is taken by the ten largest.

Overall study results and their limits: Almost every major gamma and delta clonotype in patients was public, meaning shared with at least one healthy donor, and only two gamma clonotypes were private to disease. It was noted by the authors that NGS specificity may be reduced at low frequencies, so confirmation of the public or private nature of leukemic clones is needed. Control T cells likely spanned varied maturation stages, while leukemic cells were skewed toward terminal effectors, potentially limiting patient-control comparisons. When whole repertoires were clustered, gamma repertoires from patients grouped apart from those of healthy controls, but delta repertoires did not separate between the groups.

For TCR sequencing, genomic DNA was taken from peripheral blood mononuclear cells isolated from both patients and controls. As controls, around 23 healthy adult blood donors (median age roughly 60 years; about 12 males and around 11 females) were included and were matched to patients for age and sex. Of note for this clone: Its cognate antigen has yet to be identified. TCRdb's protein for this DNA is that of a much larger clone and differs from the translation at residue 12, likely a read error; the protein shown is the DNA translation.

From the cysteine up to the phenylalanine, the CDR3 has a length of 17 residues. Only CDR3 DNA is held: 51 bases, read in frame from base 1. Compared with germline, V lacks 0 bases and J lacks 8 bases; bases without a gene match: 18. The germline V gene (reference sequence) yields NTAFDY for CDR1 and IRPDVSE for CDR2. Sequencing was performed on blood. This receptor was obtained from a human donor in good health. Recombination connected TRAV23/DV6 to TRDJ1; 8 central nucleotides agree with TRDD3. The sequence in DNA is TGTGCAGCAAGCATGAGCGAGCTGGGGGAATCGATGGGGAAACTCATCTTT. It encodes CAASMSELGESMGKLIF. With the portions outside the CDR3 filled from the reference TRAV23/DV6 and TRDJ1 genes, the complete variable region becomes QQQVKQSPQSLIVQKGGISIINCAYENTAFDYFPWYQQFPGKGPALLIAIRPDVSEKKEGRFTISFNKSAKQFSLHIMDSQPGDSATYFCAASMSELGESMGKLIFGKGTRVTVEP.